These 23 T cell receptor beta chains were sequenced from one sample in a study of response to subunit inactivated influenza vaccine. Each CDR3 protein gets one entry after TCRdb re-called the RT-PCR reads with MiXCR. The data hold about 780,000 distinct CDR3 sequences, with approximately 18% observed a single time. The sample was PBMCs from blood, taken 5 days after vaccination. These receptors all come from a man aged 50-59 years who received an inactivated influenza vaccine.

The genes are TRBV11-1 and TRBJ2-1; 8 nucleotides agree with TRBD1. This CDR3 region has 21 residues. Germline CDR1 is SGHAT and CDR2 is FQDESV (reference sequence). Trimming took 1 base from V and 0 from J; bases not matched to a gene: 17. The CDR3 DNA follows: TGTGCCAGCAGCTTAGGGCTATCGGGACAGGCTTTATACCGCTCCTACAATGAGCAGTTCTTC. Protein sequence: CASSLGLSGQALYRSYNEQFF. The full variable domain, in which reference TRBV11-1 and TRBJ2-1 provide the parts outside the CDR3, is EAEVAQSPRYKITEKSQAVAFWCDPISGHATLYWYRQILGQGPELLVQFQDESVVDDSQLPKDRFSAERLKGVDSTLKIQPAELGDSAMYLCASSLGLSGQALYRSYNEQFFGPGTRLTVL.

Here the CDR3 reads CASTRYEQYF. CDR3 in DNA: TGCGCCAGCACAAGGTACGAGCAGTACTTC. The chain links TRBV10-1 to TRBJ2-7; D unclear. The CDR3 consists of 10 residues. The V and J ends lost 7 bases and 4 bases respectively, with 5 bases between them. Looked up from germline, CDR1 is WNHNN and CDR2 is SYGVQD (reference sequence).

This clonotype was observed a few times. This chain connects TRBV6-1 to TRBJ1-5, with D maybe TRBD1 (6 bases). The CDR3 loop spans 15 amino acids. Germline V gives CDR1 MNHNS, CDR2 SASEGT. V lost 5 bases and J 1 base, leaving 12 bases between the germline ends. The CDR3 is CASSKQGGSNQPQHF. The CDR3 DNA sequence: TGTGCCAGCAGTAAACAGGGAGGCAGCAATCAGCCCCAGCATTTT.

In its sample, this clonotype was seen a few times. The chain employs TRBV7-2 and TRBJ2-5, with TRBD1 identical over 9 bases. CDR3 length: 15 residues. The trim removed 6 bases at V and 8 bases at J, leaving 13 bases unmatched. Germline V gene sequence: CDR1 SGHTA, CDR2 FQGNSA. In nucleotides, the CDR3 is TGTGCCAGCAGTTCCAATTTCCCGGGACAGGGAACCCAGTACTTC. It encodes CASSSNFPGQGTQYF.

The J gene is TRBJ2-2, the V gene TRBV9; 12 nucleotides match TRBD2. Germline V gene lookup returns CDR1 SGDLS and CDR2 YYNGEE. The length of the CDR3 is 17 residues. The ends lost 4 bases at V and 6 bases at J; junction bases unmatched: 10. The CDR3, as DNA: TGTGCCAGCAGCCCTCGACTAGCGGGAGTCCCAGCCGGGGAGCTGTTTTTT. As protein: CASSPRLAGVPAGELFF.

This clonotype was seen a handful of times. A read error is possible here, since a much larger clone lies one base away. The chain recombines TRBV20-1 with TRBJ1-2; D possibly corresponds to TRBD1 (6 bases). This CDR3 is built from 14 residues. V was pared by 2 bases and J by 9 bases, with 19 bases between. Looked up from germline, CDR1 is DFQATT and CDR2 is SNEGSKA (reference sequence). This CDR3 reads CSARSGLQGRSYTF. CDR3 bases: TGCAGTGCTAGATCGGGTCTACAGGGTCGGAGCTACACCTTC.

This clonotype was observed at least ten times. V usage is TRBV10-3 and J usage is TRBJ2-7; D remains ambiguous. Germline assignment: CDR1 ENHRY and CDR2 SYGVKD. The CDR3 is 14 residues long. Trimming pared 2 bases from V and 1 base from J, leaving 9 bases between. The chain's CDR3 is CAISERSRSYEQYF. The CDR3 DNA reads as TGTGCCATCAGTGAGCGAAGCAGATCCTACGAGCAGTACTTC.

This clonotype was observed a handful of times. The genes are TRBV5-5 and TRBJ2-7, with no clear D. CDR3 size: 13 residues. V was clipped by 0 bases and J by 3 bases, with 7 bases between them. Germline lookup yields CDR1 SGHKS and CDR2 YYEKEE (reference sequence). Written as DNA, the CDR3 is TGTGCCAGCAGCTTGGGGGCTTTCTACGAGCAGTACTTC. Translation: CASSLGAFYEQYF. The full variable domain, completed using reference TRBV5-5 and TRBJ2-7, is DAGVTQSPTHLIKTRGQQVTLRCSPISGHKSVSWYQQVLGQGPQFIFQYYEKEERGRGNFPDRFSARQFPNYSSELNVNALLLGDSALYLCASSLGAFYEQYFGPGTRLTVT.

This clonotype was picked up many times. This chain links TRBV29-1 with TRBJ2-2; 9 nucleotides agree with TRBD1. The V gene's germline CDR1 is SQVTM and CDR2 ANQGSEA. The CDR3 totals 16 residues. With V trimmed by 7 bases and J by 6 bases, 15 bases remained unmatched. The CDR3 DNA reads TGCAGCGCTTCTGCCACAGGACAGGGGTTTTCCGGGGAGCTGTTTTTT. Translating gives CSASATGQGFSGELFF.

This clonotype was seen a handful of times. The CDR3 here is CAISESTGASSYEQYF. As DNA, the CDR3 is TGTGCCATCAGTGAGTCGACGGGGGCGAGCTCCTACGAGCAGTACTTC. The chain carries TRBV10-3 and TRBJ2-7, with D perhaps given as TRBD1 or TRBD2 (6 bases each). The CDR3 covers 16 residues. V was shortened by 0 bases and J by 0 bases, with 12 bases between the two germline ends. Looked up from germline, CDR1 is ENHRY and CDR2 is SYGVKD.

A few counts support this clonotype. The CDR3 here is CASSPSERDRGRETQYF. In nucleotides, the CDR3 is TGTGCCAGCAGCCCGAGCGAACGGGACAGGGGGCGAGAGACCCAGTACTTC. The chain uses TRBV7-2 and TRBJ2-5; 12 positions agree with TRBD1. Per the germline V gene, CDR1 is SGHTA and CDR2 is FQGNSA. The CDR3 is 17 amino acids. V gave up 5 bases and J gave up 4 bases; unmatched junction bases: 11.

The table lists this clonotype with many counts. The rearrangement links TRBV4-2 to TRBJ2-1; D might be TRBD1 or TRBD2, each matching 5 bases. Trimming took 1 base from V and 0 from J, leaving 13 bases between them. The germline CDR1 and CDR2 sequences are LGHNA and YNFKEQ. The CDR3 covers 17 residues. The CDR3 reads CASSQGARGGSYNEQFF. The DNA of the CDR3 is TGTGCCAGCAGCCAAGGGGCGAGGGGTGGCTCCTACAATGAGCAGTTCTTC.

The chain links TRBV20-1 to TRBJ1-2; D uncertain. This CDR3 is built from 14 residues. The ends were cut back, 2 bases at V and 3 bases at J, with 13 bases in the middle. Germline CDR1 is DFQATT and CDR2 is SNEGSKA (reference sequence). The CDR3 region has the DNA TGCAGTGCTAGATTCGTCATCCACGACTATGGCTACACCTTC. Its translation: CSARFVIHDYGYTF.

This clonotype was seen a few times. J is TRBJ2-7 and V is TRBV6-5, with 11 bases aligning to TRBD1. Trimming at V came to 10 bases and at J to 7 bases, leaving 6 bases not matched to a gene. Looked up from germline, CDR1 is MNHEY and CDR2 is SVGAGI. The CDR3 has 12 amino acids. CDR3 sequence reads: CATGQGAGEQYF. The CDR3 region has the DNA TGTGCCACCGGACAGGGGGCGGGTGAGCAGTACTTC.

This clonotype was observed a few times. The genes are TRBV5-1 and TRBJ2-7, with TRBD1 identical over 8 bases. V dropped 4 bases and J dropped 6; count of bases not matched to a gene: 6. Germline V gene data show CDR1 as SGHRS and CDR2 as YFSETQ. The CDR3 length is 13 residues. CDR3 sequence reads: CASSAGTGSEQYF. The CDR3, as DNA: TGCGCCAGCAGCGCGGGGACAGGTTCCGAGCAGTACTTC.

The genes are TRBV7-6 and TRBJ2-5; TRBD2 matches 10 bases. CDR3 size: 14 residues. CDR1 is SGHVS, CDR2 FNYEAQ, per germline. With 4 bases clipped from V and 6 bases from J, the junction kept 5 bases outside the gene matches. The CDR3 here is CASSSTSGPKTQYF. The CDR3 DNA sequence: TGTGCCAGCAGCTCGACTAGCGGGCCCAAGACCCAGTACTTC.

This clonotype occurred a few times. The chain carries TRBV5-1 and TRBJ2-7; D is possibly TRBD1 (6 bases). This CDR3 spans 16 amino acids. Germline V CDR1 and CDR2: SGHRS, YFSETQ. Trimming took 5 bases from V and 0 from J, leaving 18 bases between them. For the CDR3, the DNA is TGCGCCAGCAGTAGGACCCCGGGACAAAGCTCCTACGAGCAGTACTTC. It specifies CASSRTPGQSSYEQYF.

The gene calls are TRBV6-2 or TRBV6-3 and TRBJ1-2; D gene unclear. The CDR3 has 12 amino acids. CDR1 is MNHEY, CDR2 SVGEGT, per germline. The V end was cut by 5 bases, the J end by 1 base, with 5 bases between. The CDR3 is CASSRLNYGYTF. The CDR3 DNA is TGTGCCAGCAGTAGACTTAACTATGGCTACACCTTC.

This chain uses TRBV18 with TRBJ2-7; maybe TRBD1 (6 bases). The CDR3 is made up of 15 amino acids. Germline V CDR1 and CDR2: KGHSH, LQKENI. The ends were cut back, 4 bases at V and 2 bases at J, with 15 bases in the middle. The chain's CDR3 is CASSRPEQGTYEQYF. CDR3 DNA: TGTGCCAGCTCACGGCCCGAACAGGGTACCTACGAGCAGTACTTC.

This clonotype was detected only a few times. The rearrangement links TRBV20-1 to TRBJ2-7; the D is unclear. This CDR3 comprises 11 residues. From germline, CDR1 is DFQATT and CDR2 SNEGSKA (reference sequence). Trimming removed 5 bases at V and 3 bases at J, with 8 bases between. The DNA for the CDR3 is TGCAGTGCTCCAAACTTCTACGAGCAGTACTTC. Translated: CSAPNFYEQYF.

This clonotype was seen only a few times. One junction end disagrees with the germline gene, perhaps due to a read error. V gene TRBV5-1 combines with J gene TRBJ2-1, with TRBD2 matching over 8 bases. The germline CDR1 and CDR2 sequences are SGHRS and YFSETQ. The CDR3 loop spans 13 amino acids. The CDR3: CASSSELSGGIVF. CDR3 in DNA: TGCGCCAGCAGCTCTGAGCTAAGCGGGGGAATTGTCTTC.

This clonotype has just a few counts. J is TRBJ2-4 and V is TRBV20-1, with 15 positions matching TRBD2. The germline V gene has CDR1 DFQATT and CDR2 SNEGSKA (reference sequence). CDR3 length: 18 residues. With 2 bases clipped from V and 1 base from J, the junction kept 6 bases outside the gene matches. The CDR3: CSARRTSGGALAKNIQYF. The CDR3 nucleotides are TGCAGTGCTAGAAGGACTAGCGGGGGGGCCTTGGCCAAAAACATTCAGTACTTC.

This rearrangement joins TRBV6-1 to TRBJ2-1; weak D call: TRBD1 (6 bases). CDR1 and CDR2 from the germline V gene are MNHNS and SASEGT. This CDR3 is 15 amino acids long. V shed 4 bases and J shed 10 bases, with 20 bases lying between them. The CDR3 here is CASSAALFAQGEQFF. CDR3 in DNA: TGTGCCAGCAGTGCAGCTTTATTCGCTCAGGGGGAGCAGTTCTTC.